A single sample is the source of the 25 T cell receptor beta chains below, sequenced in a study of blood T cell repertoires in COVID-19. The data were produced by immunoSEQ multiplex PCR, yet TCRdb's version contains in-frame clones alone and is incomplete. The sample records 100,000 to 150,000 clones, 65% to 90% being singletons. Sequencing used peripheral blood. The source of these receptors is an elderly woman with acute or convalescent COVID-19.

The CDR3 spells CASSLTGWNSPLHF. Written as DNA, the CDR3 is TGTGCCAGCAGCTTGACAGGGTGGAATTCACCCCTCCACTTT. The chain couples TRBV5-4 to TRBJ1-6, with D possibly TRBD1 on 6 matching bases. Per the germline V gene, CDR1 is SGHNT and CDR2 is YYREEE (reference sequence). Trimming removed 1 base from V and 7 bases from J, with 9 bases in between. The CDR3 runs to 14 residues.

This chain uses TRBV5-1 with TRBJ1-5; possibly TRBD1 for D (6 bases). This CDR3 has 15 amino acids. Germline V gene lookup returns CDR1 SGHRS and CDR2 YFSETQ. The germline V and J ends were trimmed by 0 bases and 2 bases, with 9 bases remaining between them. The CDR3 DNA is TGCGCCAGCAGCTTGGGGGACACCGGCAATCAGCCCCAGCATTTT. Translation gives CASSLGDTGNQPQHF.

This chain joins TRBV6-5 and TRBJ1-1, with D hard to call. Germline V gives CDR1 MNHEY, CDR2 SVGAGI. The CDR3 contains 14 residues. V was trimmed by 10 bases and J by 4 bases, leaving 19 bases between them. As DNA, the CDR3 is TGTGCCACCACAGAACCCGGCTCCTTCACTGAAGCTTTCTTT. This sequence encodes CATTEPGSFTEAFF.

The chain has TRBV29-1 and TRBJ1-5; the match to TRBD1 covers 7 bases. This CDR3 is built from 13 residues. Germline V gene lookup returns CDR1 SQVTM and CDR2 ANQGSEA. Germline trimming cut 6 bases from V and 1 base from J; bases unmatched to any gene: 3. The CDR3 loop reads CSVRGGSNQPQHF. The DNA for the CDR3 is TGCAGCGTAAGAGGGGGCAGCAATCAGCCCCAGCATTTT.

V is TRBV7-9 and J is TRBJ2-1; 11 bases match TRBD1. This CDR3 comprises 15 residues. CDR1 is SEHNR and CDR2 is FQNEAQ in the germline V gene (reference sequence). The V gene end was trimmed by 3 bases and the J gene end by 6 bases; junction bases not matched to a gene: 4. CDR3 DNA: TGTGCCAGCAGCTTTTCCGGGACAGGGGGCAATGAGCAGTTCTTC. Translated, it gives CASSFSGTGGNEQFF. The full variable domain, in which reference TRBV7-9 and TRBJ2-1 provide the parts outside the CDR3, is DTGVSQNPRHKITKRGQNVTFRCDPISEHNRLYWYRQTLGQGPEFLTYFQNEAQLEKSRLLSDRFSAERPKGSFSTLEIQRTEQGDSAMYLCASSFSGTGGNEQFFGPGTRLTVL.

The V and J genes are TRBV7-3 and TRBJ2-1, with a weak D call TRBD2 (5 bases). Trimming took off 5 bases at V and 1 base at J, with 15 bases between the two ends. There are 16 residues in the CDR3. CDR1 and CDR2 (germline): SGHTA, FQGTGA. The CDR3 sequence is CASSPEAARSYNEQFF. The CDR3 nucleotides are TGTGCCAGCAGCCCGGAGGCGGCGAGGTCCTACAATGAGCAGTTCTTC.

This rearrangement joins TRBV6-5 to TRBJ2-3; the D is unclear. Trimming shortened V by 2 bases and J by 2 bases, and 8 bases separated the two germline ends. Germline CDR1 is MNHEY and CDR2 is SVGAGI. This CDR3 is 14 amino acids long. CDR3 coding DNA: TGTGCCAGCAGTTACGACTTTTCCACAGATACGCAGTATTTT. Amino acids: CASSYDFSTDTQYF.

The chain uses TRBV19 and TRBJ2-7; D perhaps matches TRBD2 (6 bases). V was cut by 6 bases and J by 0 bases, with 9 bases left in between. The germline V gene encodes CDR1 LNHDA and CDR2 SQIVND (reference sequence). The CDR3 loop spans 13 amino acids. CDR3: CASRDGSSYEQYF. The CDR3 nucleotides are TGTGCCAGTAGGGACGGGAGCTCCTACGAGCAGTACTTC.

The chain uses TRBV9 and TRBJ1-2; 7 nucleotides line up with TRBD1. Per germline, CDR1 SGDLS and CDR2 YYNGEE. This CDR3 has 13 residues. V gave up 3 bases and J gave up 4 bases; unmatched junction bases: 3. The CDR3 spells CASSARDSYGYTF. CDR3 nucleotides: TGTGCCAGCAGCGCCCGGGACAGCTATGGCTACACCTTC.

The chain employs TRBV28 and TRBJ1-2; no firm D call. CDR3 length equals 16 residues. Germline V CDR1 and CDR2: MDHEN, SYDVKM. Deletions cut 2 bases from V and 4 bases from J, with 17 bases between. CDR3 sequence: CASSLRGLPNAYGYTF. DNA for the CDR3: TGTGCCAGCAGTTTAAGAGGACTGCCGAACGCCTATGGCTACACCTTC.

The J gene is TRBJ1-4, the V gene TRBV29-1; weak D call: TRBD1 (6 bases). Germline V gives CDR1 SQVTM, CDR2 ANQGSEA. CDR3 size: 15 residues. V lost 0 bases, J lost 10 bases, and 18 bases lay in between. The CDR3 coding sequence is TGCAGCGTTGAAGACCCCTCTGGGGGCTGGGGAAAACTGTTTTTT. It encodes CSVEDPSGGWGKLFF.

This rearrangement joins TRBV5-1 to TRBJ2-1; TRBD2 matches 7 bases. The CDR3 contains 12 residues. V shed 0 bases, J shed 9 bases, and the junction held 0 bases outside the gene matches. The V gene's germline CDR1 is SGHRS and CDR2 YFSETQ. CDR3 DNA sequence: TGCGCCAGCAGCTTGGAGCGGGGTGAGCAGTTCTTC. Residues: CASSLERGEQFF. The variable domain in full, completed from reference TRBV5-1 and TRBJ2-1, reads KAGVTQTPRYLIKTRGQQVTLSCSPISGHRSVSWYQQTPGQGLQFLFEYFSETQRNKGNFPGRFSGRQFSNSRSEMNVSTLELGDSALYLCASSLERGEQFFGPGTRLTVL.

The chain has TRBV27 and TRBJ1-6; D unresolved. V was trimmed by 7 bases and J by 12 bases, leaving 13 bases between them. Germline values: CDR1 MNHEY, CDR2 SMNVEV (reference sequence). The CDR3 has 12 amino acids. CDR3 sequence (DNA): TGTGCCAGCAAAAACACGGGGAGACCCCTCCACTTT. Amino acid sequence: CASKNTGRPLHF.

The chain links TRBV24-1 to TRBJ1-3; D uncertain. The CDR3 runs 16 residues. V gave up 1 base and J gave up 7 bases, with 16 bases separating them. Germline CDR1 reads KGHDR; CDR2 reads SFDVKD. CDR3 region: CATSDLPQRWCNTIYF. Written as DNA, the CDR3 is TGTGCCACCAGTGATTTACCGCAACGGTGGTGTAACACCATATATTTT.

The V and J genes are TRBV7-6 and TRBJ2-6, with D tentatively TRBD2 (6 bases). The CDR3 extends over 19 amino acids. The V end was cut by 5 bases, the J end by 0 bases, with 20 bases between. Germline V gives CDR1 SGHVS, CDR2 FNYEAQ. CDR3 residues: CASSPGLLGTLSGANVLTF. The CDR3 DNA sequence: TGTGCCAGCAGCCCCGGGCTTTTGGGGACTCTCTCTGGGGCCAACGTCCTGACTTTC.

The genes are TRBV9 and TRBJ1-4, with D tentatively TRBD1 (5 bases). Germline CDR1 is SGDLS and CDR2 is YYNGEE. The CDR3 has 16 residues. The V gene lost 2 bases and the J gene lost 6 bases, with 17 bases spanning the gap. The CDR3 loop reads CASSVSPRANDEKLFF. The CDR3 DNA reads as TGTGCCAGCAGCGTCTCCCCCAGGGCGAACGATGAAAAACTGTTTTTT.

This clone was detected once. V gene TRBV6-6 combines with J gene TRBJ2-3, with 12 bases identical to TRBD1. With V trimmed by 5 bases and J by 1 base, 10 bases remained unmatched. The CDR3 runs 18 residues. Germline V gene sequence: CDR1 MNHNY, CDR2 SVGAGI (reference sequence). For the CDR3, the DNA is TGTGCCAGCAGTCCCGGGACAGGGGGCGCGGTCCGCACAGATACGCAGTATTTT. This gives the protein CASSPGTGGAVRTDTQYF.

J is TRBJ1-1 and V is TRBV5-1; D might be TRBD1 (6 bases). The V end was cut by 2 bases, the J end by 5 bases, with 13 bases between. The CDR3 covers 14 residues. The V gene's germline CDR1 is SGHRS and CDR2 YFSETQ. As DNA, the CDR3 is TGCGCCAGCAGCTTAGGGACACGCGGGACTGAAGCTTTCTTT. It specifies CASSLGTRGTEAFF.

The chain links TRBV6-6 to TRBJ1-1, with 7 bases aligning to TRBD1. The CDR3 contains 14 residues. From germline, CDR1 is MNHNY and CDR2 SVGAGI (reference sequence). This CDR3 is CAGGGDSMNTEAFF. CDR3 nucleotides: TGTGCAGGAGGGGGCGATTCCATGAACACTGAAGCTTTCTTT.

The chain has TRBV28 and TRBJ2-2; TRBD2 is a possible D gene (6 bases). V lost 2 bases and J 5 bases, leaving 6 bases between the germline ends. The CDR3 is 13 amino acids. Germline V gives CDR1 MDHEN, CDR2 SYDVKM. CDR3 sequence (DNA): TGTGCCAGCAGTTTAGGGGGGACCGGGGAGCTGTTTTTT. Amino acids: CASSLGGTGELFF.

The rearrangement links TRBV3-1 (or the pseudogene TRBV3-2) to TRBJ1-1, with TRBD1 as a possible D gene (6 bases). Germline V gene data show CDR1 as LGHDT and CDR2 as YNNKEL (reference sequence). The CDR3 totals 16 residues. The germline V and J ends were trimmed by 4 bases and 0 bases, with 15 bases remaining between them. CDR3 bases: TGTGCCAGCAGCCCCCTAGGGGGACGGATGAACACTGAAGCTTTCTTT. Translating it yields CASSPLGGRMNTEAFF.

V is TRBV10-3 and J is TRBJ1-2, with 7 bases matching TRBD1. This CDR3 is 14 amino acids long. With 8 bases clipped from V and 4 bases from J, the junction kept 10 bases outside the gene matches. Germline V gives CDR1 ENHRY, CDR2 SYGVKD. The CDR3 loop is CAIGVEGAGYGYTF. CDR3 coding DNA: TGTGCCATCGGGGTCGAGGGGGCGGGCTATGGCTACACCTTC.

V is TRBV9 and J is TRBJ1-2; the match to TRBD1 covers 7 bases. The germline CDR1 and CDR2 sequences are SGDLS and YYNGEE. The junction had 16 bases not matched to a gene; V was cut back by 4 bases and J by 4 bases. The CDR3 loop spans 17 amino acids. The CDR3 DNA reads TGTGCCAGCAGCCCCCTCCCTTCCGGGACAGAGTTCTATGGCTACACCTTC. This encodes CASSPLPSGTEFYGYTF.

The chain links TRBV18 to TRBJ1-4; D is unresolved. Trimming took 3 bases from V and 0 from J, leaving 14 bases between them. Germline-derived CDR1 and CDR2 are KGHSH and LQKENI. The CDR3 length is 17 residues. The CDR3 protein is CASSPTRSVTTNEKLFF. The CDR3, as DNA: TGTGCCAGCTCACCCACACGAAGTGTCACAACTAATGAAAAACTGTTTTTT.

This clone was recorded only once. V is TRBV5-1 and J is TRBJ1-6; D gene uncertain. Trimming took 4 bases from V and 9 from J, leaving 20 bases between them. The CDR3 sequence is 16 residues long. Germline CDR1 SGHRS, CDR2 YFSETQ. The CDR3 DNA is TGCGCCAGCAGCGGAGGAGACCGTGGTGGAGTTTCACCCCTCCACTTT. Translated: CASSGGDRGGVSPLHF.